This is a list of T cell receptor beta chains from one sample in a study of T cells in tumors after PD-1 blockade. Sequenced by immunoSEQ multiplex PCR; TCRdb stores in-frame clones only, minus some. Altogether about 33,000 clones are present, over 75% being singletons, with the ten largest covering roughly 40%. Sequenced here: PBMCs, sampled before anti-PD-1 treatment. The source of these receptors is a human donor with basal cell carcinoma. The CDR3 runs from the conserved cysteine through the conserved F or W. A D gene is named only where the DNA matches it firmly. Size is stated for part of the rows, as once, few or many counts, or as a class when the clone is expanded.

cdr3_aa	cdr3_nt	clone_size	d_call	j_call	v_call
CASGLSTGGSEKLFF	TGTGCTAGTGGTTTATCCACAGGGGGGAGTGAAAAACTGTTTTTT	-	TRBD1	TRBJ1-4	TRBV12-5
CASSGSNQPQHF	TGTGCCAGCTCGGGGAGCAATCAGCCCCAGCATTTT	once	-	TRBJ1-5	TRBV6-5
CASSVGQGYNEQFF	TGTGCCAGCAGCGTTGGACAGGGCTACAATGAGCAGTTCTTC	-	TRBD1	TRBJ2-1	TRBV5-8
CASRDRGRNNEQFF	TGTGCCAGCAGGGACAGGGGGAGAAACAATGAGCAGTTCTTC	few	TRBD1	TRBJ2-1	TRBV6-5
CASGSPNRDRGYEQYF	TGTGCTAGTGGTTCCCCGAATCGGGACAGGGGCTACGAGCAGTACTTC	few	TRBD1	TRBJ2-7	TRBV12-5
CASSLLPGLGYEQYF	TGTGCCAGCAGCTTACTACCGGGACTAGGGTACGAGCAGTACTTC	-	TRBD2	TRBJ2-7	TRBV7-2
CSVLGQTNEKLFF	TGCAGCGTTTTAGGACAGACTAATGAAAAACTGTTTTTT	-	-	TRBJ1-4	TRBV29-1
CASSPEADTQYF	TGTGCCAGCAGCCCGGAGGCAGATACGCAGTATTTT	-	-	TRBJ2-3	TRBV7-9
CASSSRSPNTGELFF	TGTGCCAGTAGTAGCCGGAGTCCGAACACCGGGGAGCTGTTTTTT	-	-	TRBJ2-2	TRBV19
CAWDRGDQPQHF	TGTGCCTGGGACAGGGGAGACCAGCCCCAGCATTTT	few	TRBD1	TRBJ1-5	TRBV30
CASSLGQAGARTDTQYF	TGTGCCAGCAGCTTAGGCCAGGCGGGGGCCCGCACAGATACGCAGTATTTT	-	-	TRBJ2-3	TRBV7-9
CASSFSGTSNTEAFF	TGTGCCAGCAGCTTCTCAGGGACGTCGAACACTGAAGCTTTCTTT	-	-	TRBJ1-1	TRBV7-2
CASSLMDRTYEQYF	TGTGCCAGCAGCTTAATGGATAGGACCTACGAGCAGTACTTC	-	-	TRBJ2-7	TRBV7-2
CASSYSGLYEQYF	TGTGCCAGCAGTTACTCAGGCCTTTACGAGCAGTACTTC	-	-	TRBJ2-7	TRBV6-2/TRBV6-3
CASSVAFGGYGYTF	TGTGCCAGCAGCGTAGCTTTTGGAGGTTATGGCTACACCTTC	-	-	TRBJ1-2	TRBV9
CASSYEGRGVTGELFF	TGTGCCAGCAGTTACGAAGGCAGGGGGGTCACCGGGGAGCTGTTTTTT	-	-	TRBJ2-2	TRBV6-2/TRBV6-3
CSVRGSEDTQYF	TGCAGCGTTCGAGGGAGTGAAGATACGCAGTATTTT	-	-	TRBJ2-3	TRBV29-1
CASSGTGATNSPLHF	TGTGCCAGCAGCGGGACAGGGGCGACTAATTCACCCCTCCACTTT	-	TRBD1	TRBJ1-6	TRBV5-5
CASSLGTGAWEQYF	TGTGCCAGCTCACTTGGGACAGGGGCGTGGGAGCAGTACTTC	-	TRBD1	TRBJ2-7	TRBV18
CASSAYAEGWEKLFF	TGTGCCAGCAGCGCCTATGCGGAGGGATGGGAAAAACTGTTTTTT	-	-	TRBJ1-4	TRBV9
CASSSPGQGDTSEQYF	TGTGCCAGCAGCTCGCCGGGACAGGGTGATACTAGCGAGCAGTACTTC	-	TRBD1	TRBJ2-7	TRBV5-6
CASSQGYTRRGSSNQPQHF	TGTGCCAGCAGCCAAGGATACACGCGGCGGGGATCTAGCAATCAGCCCCAGCATTTT	-	-	TRBJ1-5	TRBV3-1/TRBV3-2
CASSEVTYEQYF	TGTGCCAGCAGTGAGGTTACCTACGAGCAGTACTTC	-	-	TRBJ2-7	TRBV3-1/TRBV3-2
CASSYGTQGFDQPQHF	TGTGCCAGCAGTTACGGTACCCAGGGATTCGATCAGCCCCAGCATTTT	-	-	TRBJ1-5	TRBV6-2/TRBV6-3
CASREGSVQETQYF	TGTGCCAGCAGGGAGGGGAGTGTTCAAGAGACCCAGTACTTC	-	-	TRBJ2-5	TRBV7-2
CASSETGTVRLEAFF	TGTGCCAGCAGTGAAACCGGGACCGTAAGGCTTGAAGCTTTCTTT	-	-	TRBJ1-1	TRBV6-1
CASSVSATGASEQYF	TGTGCCAGCAGCGTATCGGCGACCGGCGCCTCCGAGCAGTACTTC	-	-	TRBJ2-7	TRBV9
CASSNPGLAGGLNTGELFF	TGTGCCAGCAGCAACCCGGGACTAGCGGGGGGACTGAACACCGGGGAGCTGTTTTTT	once	TRBD2	TRBJ2-2	TRBV14
CASSLEQGARGEQFF	TGCGCCAGCAGCTTGGAACAGGGGGCGCGAGGTGAGCAGTTCTTC	-	TRBD1	TRBJ2-1	TRBV5-1
CASSQGTSGGVGDTQYF	TGCGCCAGCAGCCAAGGGACTAGCGGGGGGGTTGGAGATACGCAGTATTTT	-	TRBD2	TRBJ2-3	TRBV4-3
CAWGRVRTDTQYF	TGTGCCTGGGGCAGGGTTCGCACAGATACGCAGTATTTT	-	-	TRBJ2-3	TRBV30
CASSLLGTPSYEQYF	TGTGCCAGCTCACTTCTCGGGACACCGTCCTACGAGCAGTACTTC	-	-	TRBJ2-7	TRBV18
CASSVAGTVSGYTF	TGTGCCAGTAGTGTCGCCGGGACAGTATCTGGCTACACCTTC	-	TRBD1	TRBJ1-2	TRBV19
CASSLPAGDNEQFF	TGCGCCAGCAGCTTGCCAGCGGGGGACAATGAGCAGTTCTTC	-	TRBD2	TRBJ2-1	TRBV5-1
CAIMPGLAGVGEQFF	TGTGCCATCATGCCGGGACTAGCGGGAGTAGGGGAGCAGTTCTTC	-	TRBD2	TRBJ2-1	TRBV10-3
CASSSSGTTTGELFF	TGTGCCAGCAGCTCTAGCGGGACGACCACCGGGGAGCTGTTTTTT	-	TRBD2	TRBJ2-2	TRBV7-2
CASRTGGADTQYF	TGTGCCAGCAGAACCGGGGGGGCAGATACGCAGTATTTT	-	TRBD2	TRBJ2-3	TRBV7-2
CASGRTGLSGNTIYF	TGTGCCAGCGGGCGGACAGGGCTCTCTGGAAACACCATATATTTT	-	TRBD1	TRBJ1-3	TRBV3-1/TRBV3-2
CSASGGGEQFF	TGCAGTGCTAGTGGGGGAGGAGAGCAGTTCTTC	-	-	TRBJ2-1	TRBV20-1
CASSMSGGGGTDTQYF	TGTGCCAGCTCTATGAGCGGGGGTGGGGGCACAGATACGCAGTATTTT	-	TRBD2	TRBJ2-3	TRBV19
CASSLTGLNTEAFF	TGTGCCAGCAGTTTGACAGGTTTGAACACTGAAGCTTTCTTT	-	-	TRBJ1-1	TRBV28